At least ten counts were recorded for the clone carrying this T cell receptor (beta chain). V lost 4 bases to trimming and J lost 0 bases; unmatched junction nucleotides: 3. This CDR3 is 15 amino acids long. This record comes from a study of CD8 T cells in ankylosing spondylitis. Preparation of TCR beta libraries was done by quantitative 5'-RACE with molecular barcodes. MiXCR was run by TCRdb on the 5' RACE reads, yielding one entry per CDR3 protein. This table holds some 250,000 distinct CDR3 sequences, roughly a quarter found once. V is TRBV12-3 or TRBV12-4 and J is TRBJ2-3, with 8 bases that match TRBD1. Material: blood, either unsorted or a sorted T cell fraction (not recorded which). This TCR was recovered from a male donor with ankylosing spondylitis or in good health (not recorded which). The CDR3 nucleotides read TGTGCCAGCAGTTCCCGGGACAGGAGCACAGATACGCAGTATTTT. Encoded protein: CASSSRDRSTDTQYF.